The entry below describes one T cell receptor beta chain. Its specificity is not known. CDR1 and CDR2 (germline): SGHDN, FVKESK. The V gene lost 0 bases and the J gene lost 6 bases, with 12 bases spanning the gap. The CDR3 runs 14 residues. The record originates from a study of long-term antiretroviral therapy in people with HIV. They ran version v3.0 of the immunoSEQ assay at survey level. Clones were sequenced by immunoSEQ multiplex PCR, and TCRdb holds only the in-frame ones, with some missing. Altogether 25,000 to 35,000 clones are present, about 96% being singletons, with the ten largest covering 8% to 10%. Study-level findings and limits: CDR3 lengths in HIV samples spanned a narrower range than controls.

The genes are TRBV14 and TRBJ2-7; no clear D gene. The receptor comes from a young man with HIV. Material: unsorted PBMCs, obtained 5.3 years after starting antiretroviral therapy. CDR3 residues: CASSQDPRTFEQYF. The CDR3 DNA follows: TGTGCCAGCAGCCAAGATCCAAGGACCTTCGAGCAGTACTTC.